A single sample is the source of the 32 T cell receptor beta chains below, sequenced in a study of OX40 agonist ivuxolimab in advanced cancers. Sequencing was performed with immunoSEQ multiplex PCR; in TCRdb, only in-frame clones are kept and a portion is missing. This table has 90,000 or so clones, 92% appearing once. The sequencing here drew on CD4+ or CD8+ T cells sorted from blood, taken in a trial of the OX40 agonist ivuxolimab. These receptors all come from an adult with an advanced solid tumor such as melanoma, head and neck, liver or kidney cancer.

Concerning this clone itself: The junction and the germline gene differ at one end; a read error may be behind it. The genes are TRBV6-5 and TRBJ2-2; D is perhaps TRBD1 or TRBD2 (5 bases each). CDR1 is MNHEY and CDR2 is SVGAGI in the germline V gene. The CDR3 is 14 residues long. As DNA, the CDR3 is TGTGCCGGCAGACCGGGACCTGCCACCGGGGAGCTGTTTTTT. It translates to CAGRPGPATGELFF.

The chain couples TRBV5-1 to TRBJ2-7, with TRBD1 identical over 9 bases. J lost 2 bases, V lost 8 bases, and 8 bases had no gene match. The CDR3 is 14 residues long. Germline CDR1 SGHRS, CDR2 YFSETQ. In nucleotides, the CDR3 is TGCGCCAGTGGGACAGGGTCAGGGGCCTACGAGCAGTACTTC. Translation: CASGTGSGAYEQYF.

This clone was recorded only once. This chain uses TRBV27 with TRBJ1-1, with D perhaps TRBD1 (6 bases). CDR1 and CDR2 from the germline V gene are MNHEY and SMNVEV (reference sequence). This CDR3 has 14 residues. Trimming left V 6 bases short and J 4 bases short, with 15 bases between. This CDR3 reads CASSPTSRGTEAFF. As DNA, the CDR3 is TGTGCCAGCAGCCCCACATCCAGGGGCACTGAAGCTTTCTTT.

The genes are TRBV6-1 and TRBJ2-1; 9 bases are a match to TRBD2. The trim removed 5 bases at V and 1 base at J, leaving 3 bases unmatched. Per germline, CDR1 MNHNS and CDR2 SASEGT. The CDR3 length is 15 residues. The CDR3, as DNA: TGTGCCAGCAGTCCTCTAGCGGGATCCTACAATGAGCAGTTCTTC. The encoded protein is CASSPLAGSYNEQFF.

The chain links TRBV25-1 to TRBJ1-1, with a possible D match to TRBD1 (5 bases). The CDR3 consists of 12 residues. V was pared by 5 bases and J by 4 bases, with 8 bases between. Looked up from germline, CDR1 is MGHDK and CDR2 is SYGVNS. The CDR3 loop reads CASSQGVTEAFF. The CDR3 DNA reads as TGTGCCAGCAGTCAAGGGGTCACTGAAGCTTTCTTT.

For this clone: The germline gene is not matched at one end of the junction; a read error may be the cause. This sequence joins TRBV14 and TRBJ1-5, with a possible D match to TRBD1 (6 bases). There are 15 residues in the CDR3. Looked up from germline, CDR1 is SGHDN and CDR2 is FVKESK. The CDR3 nucleotides read TGTGCCAGCACCCAAAGCGGGGGGCCCTATCAGCCCCAGCATTTT. This sequence encodes CASTQSGGPYQPQHF.

The chain has TRBV6-5 and TRBJ1-2; a weak D match, TRBD1 (6 bases). Germline loops: CDR1 MNHEY, CDR2 SVGAGI. V lost 4 bases and J 5 bases, leaving 11 bases between the germline ends. CDR3 size: 13 residues. The CDR3 region has the DNA TGTGCCAGCAGTTCCGGACAGCGATATGGCTACACCTTC. Encoded protein: CASSSGQRYGYTF.

V is TRBV27 and J is TRBJ2-1; D perhaps matches TRBD2 (5 bases). The V gene's germline CDR1 is MNHEY and CDR2 SMNVEV (reference sequence). The CDR3 is made up of 15 amino acids. Trimming stripped 3 bases from V and 0 bases from J, with 9 bases between. The DNA of the CDR3 is TGTGCCAGCAGTTTGGGCGGGCCCTCCTACAATGAGCAGTTCTTC. Translated, it gives CASSLGGPSYNEQFF.

Remarks on this clone: A read error may account for a junction end that differs from germline. Other nucleotide sequences from this sample produce the same CDR3. J is TRBJ2-1 and V is TRBV27, with unresolved D. The CDR3 sequence is 12 residues long. Germline CDR1 reads MNHEY; CDR2 reads SMNVEV (reference sequence). The CDR3 loop is CASSLYSGEQFF. The CDR3 DNA reads TGTGCCAGCAGTTTATATTCGGGTGAGCAATTCTTC.

The chain links TRBV5-6 to TRBJ1-1; D remains ambiguous. V was clipped by 4 bases and J by 0 bases, with 10 bases between them. Germline V gene data show CDR1 as SGHDT and CDR2 as YYEEEE. The CDR3 has 14 amino acids. CDR3 protein: CASSPGSLNTEAFF. The CDR3, as DNA: TGTGCCAGCAGCCCTGGATCCTTGAACACTGAAGCTTTCTTT.

This sequence joins TRBV7-9 and TRBJ2-1; tentatively, D is TRBD1 or TRBD2 (6 bases each). Trimming removed 5 bases at V and 3 bases at J, with 17 bases between. CDR3 length equals 16 residues. CDR1 SEHNR and CDR2 FQNEAQ come from the germline V gene (reference sequence). The CDR3 bases are TGTGCCAGCAGCCGCGTGGGGGGCGGTATCTACAATGAGCAGTTCTTC. Translation gives CASSRVGGGIYNEQFF. Full variable domain (rest looked up from reference TRBV7-9 and TRBJ2-1): DTGVSQNPRHKITKRGQNVTFRCDPISEHNRLYWYRQTLGQGPEFLTYFQNEAQLEKSRLLSDRFSAERPKGSFSTLEIQRTEQGDSAMYLCASSRVGGGIYNEQFFGPGTRLTVL.

This chain uses TRBV5-6 with TRBJ2-3; D might be TRBD2 (5 bases). Trimming removed 0 bases at V and 0 bases at J, with 8 bases between. Germline lookup yields CDR1 SGHDT and CDR2 YYEEEE. The CDR3 runs 15 residues. Here the CDR3 DNA reads TGTGCCAGCAGCTTGGAACGGACTAGCACAGATACGCAGTATTTT. It yields the protein CASSLERTSTDTQYF.

This clone was seen a few times. The CDR3 DNA reads as TGTGCCAGTAAGACTAGCGGGAGGTCCTACGAGCAGTACTTC. It yields the protein CASKTSGRSYEQYF. The chain combines TRBV19 with TRBJ2-7; TRBD2 aligns across 13 bases. The CDR3 spans 14 residues. The V segment lost 7 bases and the J segment 1 base; nucleotides outside the gene matches: 1. Germline V gives CDR1 LNHDA, CDR2 SQIVND (reference sequence).

The chain has TRBV13 and TRBJ2-3; D gene uncertain. Looked up from germline, CDR1 is PRHDT and CDR2 is FYEKMQ (reference sequence). The germline V and J ends were trimmed by 5 bases and 2 bases, with 14 bases remaining between them. The CDR3 runs 15 residues. CDR3 nucleotides: TGTGCCAGCAGCCCAGGACCGCGATACACAGATACGCAGTATTTT. Its translation: CASSPGPRYTDTQYF. The entire variable domain, with the rest obtained from reference TRBV13 and TRBJ2-3, is as follows: AAGVIQSPRHLIKEKRETATLKCYPIPRHDTVYWYQQGPGQDPQFLISFYEKMQSDKGSIPDRFSAQQFSDYHSELNMSSLELGDSALYFCASSPGPRYTDTQYFGPGTRLTVL.

The CDR3 protein is CSVEEDPYEQYF. For the CDR3, the DNA is TGCAGCGTTGAAGAGGACCCCTACGAGCAGTACTTC. The chain recombines TRBV29-1 with TRBJ2-7, with D hard to call. The V gene lost 0 bases and the J gene lost 2 bases, with 5 bases spanning the gap. The germline V gene encodes CDR1 SQVTM and CDR2 ANQGSEA. This CDR3 has 12 amino acids.

V is TRBV4-1 and J is TRBJ2-2; D gene uncertain. V was clipped by 0 bases and J by 6 bases, with 8 bases between them. The CDR3 spans 14 residues. Germline-derived CDR1 and CDR2 are MGHRA and YSYEKL. For the CDR3, the DNA is TGCGCCAGCAGCCAAGAGGGCGTCTCCGGGGAGCTGTTTTTT. It specifies CASSQEGVSGELFF.

This chain uses TRBV27 with TRBJ1-5; TRBD1 matches 8 bases. Germline lookup yields CDR1 MNHEY and CDR2 SMNVEV (reference sequence). Trimming took 3 bases from V and 6 from J; bases not matched to a gene: 7. This CDR3 is built from 15 residues. The CDR3 is CASSFTGGGGQPQHF. The CDR3 DNA reads TGTGCCAGCAGTTTTACAGGGGGAGGGGGTCAGCCCCAGCATTTT.

This rearrangement joins TRBV7-3 to TRBJ2-1, with 12 bases matching TRBD2. CDR3 size: 19 residues. Germline-derived CDR1 and CDR2 are SGHTA and FQGTGA. V lost 5 bases and J lost 3; bases outside the gene matches: 14. CDR3 sequence reads: CASSPDGTSGSLLYNEQFF. The DNA of the CDR3 is TGTGCCAGCAGCCCCGACGGGACTAGCGGGTCCCTACTCTACAATGAGCAGTTCTTC.

The rearrangement links TRBV29-1 to TRBJ2-1; D unclear. This CDR3 spans 12 amino acids. Trimming pared 3 bases from V and 7 bases from J, leaving 10 bases between. Germline V gene data show CDR1 as SQVTM and CDR2 as ANQGSEA. The CDR3 is CSVDPQVNEQFF. The CDR3, as DNA: TGCAGCGTTGACCCCCAGGTGAATGAGCAGTTCTTC.

This chain uses TRBV7-8 with TRBJ2-7; 10 nucleotides match TRBD2. Trimming cost V 5 bases and J 4 bases; bases outside gene matches: 8. The CDR3 is made up of 15 amino acids. From germline, CDR1 is SGHVS and CDR2 FQNEAQ. This CDR3 is CASSPFGTSAYEQYF. The CDR3 bases are TGTGCCAGCAGCCCTTTTGGGACTAGCGCGTACGAGCAGTACTTC.

The chain combines TRBV6-5 with TRBJ2-1; D uncertain. The germline V gene encodes CDR1 MNHEY and CDR2 SVGAGI. CDR3 size: 16 residues. Trimming shortened V by 0 bases and J by 2 bases, and 11 bases separated the two germline ends. The CDR3 region is CASSYSVQRAYNEQFF. CDR3 in DNA: TGTGCCAGCAGTTACTCGGTGCAAAGGGCCTACAATGAGCAGTTCTTC.

The rearrangement uses TRBV19 and TRBJ1-1; D possibly corresponds to TRBD1 (6 bases). Trimming removed 3 bases from V and 6 bases from J, with 17 bases in between. The germline V gene encodes CDR1 LNHDA and CDR2 SQIVND (reference sequence). The CDR3 length is 15 residues. In DNA, the CDR3 is TGTGCCAGTAGTATTGCCCCGGGGGGGGCAGCTGAAGCTTTCTTT. Its translation: CASSIAPGGAAEAFF.

The chain couples TRBV10-3 to TRBJ1-4; D remains unclear. This CDR3 has 15 amino acids. Trimming removed 2 bases at V and 8 bases at J, with 15 bases between. In germline, CDR1 is ENHRY, CDR2 SYGVKD. The CDR3 protein is CAISEDGVGYEKLFF. CDR3 coding DNA: TGTGCCATCAGTGAGGACGGTGTGGGTTACGAAAAACTGTTTTTT.

The chain combines TRBV14 with TRBJ1-1; 9 bases align to TRBD1. V was pared by 4 bases and J by 6 bases, with 15 bases of the junction left unmatched. The CDR3 has 17 residues. Germline V gene data show CDR1 as SGHDN and CDR2 as FVKESK. CDR3 DNA sequence: TGTGCCAGCAGCCGCGAAGGGACAGGGTACTTTACATCTGAAGCTTTCTTT. Residues: CASSREGTGYFTSEAFF.

Remarks on this clone: At one end, the junction sequence differs from germline, possibly due to a read error. The chain uses TRBV7-6 and TRBJ2-7; D not certain. Per germline, CDR1 SGHVS and CDR2 FNYEAQ. The CDR3 is 15 amino acids. This chain's CDR3 is CANSLSASSSYEQYF. As DNA, the CDR3 is TGTGCCAACAGCTTATCGGCTTCCTCCTCCTACGAGCAGTACTTC.

The chain employs TRBV5-6 and TRBJ2-1, with 7 bases matching TRBD2. The CDR3 is 14 amino acids. The junction had 6 bases not matched to a gene; V was cut back by 2 bases and J by 7 bases. CDR1 and CDR2 from the germline V gene are SGHDT and YYEEEE. CDR3: CASSLGLVKNEQFF. The CDR3 DNA is TGTGCCAGCAGCTTAGGACTAGTGAAGAATGAGCAGTTCTTC.

The V call is TRBV29-1, the J call TRBJ1-1; TRBD1 might be the D (6 bases). Germline V lookup: CDR1 SQVTM, CDR2 ANQGSEA. The CDR3 loop spans 20 amino acids. The V gene lost 0 bases and the J gene lost 0 bases, with 26 bases spanning the gap. The CDR3 spells CSVEDWGLLSRDLMNTEAFF. The DNA for the CDR3 is TGCAGCGTTGAAGATTGGGGGCTTTTGAGTAGGGATCTGATGAACACTGAAGCTTTCTTT.

This clone was detected only a few times. This rearrangement joins TRBV4-3 to TRBJ1-1, with D maybe TRBD1 (6 bases). The CDR3 is made up of 13 amino acids. The V gene lost 4 bases and the J gene lost 4 bases, with 10 bases spanning the gap. Germline V gene data show CDR1 as LGHNA and CDR2 as YSLEER. DNA of the CDR3: TGCGCCAGCAGCCTCGACAGGCCCACTGAAGCTTTCTTT. This sequence encodes CASSLDRPTEAFF.

V usage is TRBV18 and J usage is TRBJ1-2; the D gene is possibly TRBD1 (6 bases). The length of the CDR3 is 14 residues. The germline V gene has CDR1 KGHSH and CDR2 LQKENI. V was pared by 3 bases and J by 3 bases, with 11 bases between. In nucleotides, the CDR3 is TGTGCCAGCTCACCGGGACGGACAGACTATGGCTACACCTTC. It encodes CASSPGRTDYGYTF.

The rearrangement links TRBV18 to TRBJ2-2; no clear D. The CDR3 extends over 12 amino acids. Trimming took off 7 bases at V and 3 bases at J, with 6 bases between the two ends. Per the germline V gene, CDR1 is KGHSH and CDR2 is LQKENI. CDR3 loop: CASLGDTGELFF. DNA for the CDR3: TGTGCCAGCTTGGGCGACACCGGGGAGCTGTTTTTT.

The chain has TRBV27 and TRBJ2-4; tentative D call: TRBD2 (6 bases). This CDR3 spans 11 amino acids. With 7 bases removed from V and 9 bases from J, the gap between germline ends came to 10 bases. Per germline, CDR1 MNHEY and CDR2 SMNVEV (reference sequence). CDR3: CASTHGGIQYF. The CDR3 DNA reads as TGTGCCAGCACCCACGGGGGCATTCAGTACTTC.

V gene TRBV6-6 combines with J gene TRBJ2-3, with 7 bases that match TRBD2. Losses at the gene ends were 6 bases for V and 2 bases for J; bases not matched to a gene: 8. The CDR3 has 15 residues. Germline assignment: CDR1 MNHNY and CDR2 SVGAGI (reference sequence). CDR3 coding DNA: TGTGCCAGCAGCTTCGGGAGGAGCTACACAGATACGCAGTATTTT. Its protein is CASSFGRSYTDTQYF.